This TCR beta chain was sequenced for a study of blood T cell repertoires in COVID-19 (dated by TCRdb to 2020 to 2022). Study-wide context: Collaborator samples came from the United States, Italy and Spain and covered acute and convalescent phases of COVID-19. The material from the prospective study consisted of cDNA or gDNA derived from T cells, B-cell-depleted T cells, or PBMCs. Subjects who had been exposed to COVID-19, were actively infected with it, or had recovered from it provided the deeply sampled blood TCRbeta repertoires that made up the dataset. The repertoires were released in a freely available public database meant as a resource for research on the immune response to SARS-CoV-2. Samples came from the ongoing ImmuneRACE study (first 160 participants) plus 1,254 subjects from 6 global collaborators. A de-identified subject ID, COVID-19 status, age in years and sex were almost always included in the sample metadata. HLA class I and class II types, where available, came from metadata supplied by the sample provider rather than from assay-based typing. The investigation overall reported the following: Clinical and demographic metadata were provided uncurated, with the amount varying by source and participant.

Trimming removed 2 bases from V and 1 base from J, leaving 5 bases between the germline ends. CDR1 SGHTA and CDR2 FQGTGA are derived from the germline V gene. CDR3 length: 13 amino acids, cysteine to phenylalanine. Of all the DNA, just the CDR3 is kept, 39 bases in frame from base 1. In the prospective study, participants were roughly 18 to 89 years old, resided in about two dozen geographic areas of the United States, and were enrolled through a virtual design. In the prospective study, participants were assigned to cohorts based on the clinical history participants reported in a screening survey and a study questionnaire. In the prospective study, whole blood, serum and a nasopharyngeal or oropharyngeal swab were collected from each participant by mobile phlebotomists. Prospective study participants could optionally give additional blood draws and questionnaires over an approximately two-month period. Prospective study blood samples were shipped either frozen or at room temperature before DNA extraction.

A word on this clone: Its antigen is still unknown. The record has no base qualities; no much larger clone is one base away.

The immunoSEQ Assay, a bias-controlled multiplex PCR, was used to amplify TCRbeta CDR3 regions from genomic DNA. The authors' analysis ran thus. Nucleated cell counts per sample were estimated from amplification of reference gene primers within the assay. Sequence reads were collapsed and filtered to measure the absolute abundance of every unique TCRbeta CDR3 rearrangement. For each sample, productive Simpson clonality was calculated as the square root of Simpson's diversity index over productive rearrangements. Sourced from immuneACCESS, this table was stored by TCRdb with only in-frame sequences that have V and J called. A share of the clones is absent; for the studies checked, an unresolved V gene accounts for under half, and the remainder has no known explanation. The V and J calls and clone size are taken from that table; D and trimming were inferred from the DNA. For this sample there are roughly 220,000 clones; roughly 83% appear just once. Of the sample, 1.3% is held by the ten largest clones.

The clonotype was recovered from a woman aged 40 to 55 with acute COVID-19. Sequencing used PBMCs or T cells enriched from blood (not recorded which). The V gene is TRBV7-3 and the J gene is TRBJ1-1, with the identity of the D gene unclear. DNA sequence: TGTGCCAGCAGCTTATCCCAGAACACTGAAGCTTTCTTT. The encoded protein is CASSLSQNTEAFF.